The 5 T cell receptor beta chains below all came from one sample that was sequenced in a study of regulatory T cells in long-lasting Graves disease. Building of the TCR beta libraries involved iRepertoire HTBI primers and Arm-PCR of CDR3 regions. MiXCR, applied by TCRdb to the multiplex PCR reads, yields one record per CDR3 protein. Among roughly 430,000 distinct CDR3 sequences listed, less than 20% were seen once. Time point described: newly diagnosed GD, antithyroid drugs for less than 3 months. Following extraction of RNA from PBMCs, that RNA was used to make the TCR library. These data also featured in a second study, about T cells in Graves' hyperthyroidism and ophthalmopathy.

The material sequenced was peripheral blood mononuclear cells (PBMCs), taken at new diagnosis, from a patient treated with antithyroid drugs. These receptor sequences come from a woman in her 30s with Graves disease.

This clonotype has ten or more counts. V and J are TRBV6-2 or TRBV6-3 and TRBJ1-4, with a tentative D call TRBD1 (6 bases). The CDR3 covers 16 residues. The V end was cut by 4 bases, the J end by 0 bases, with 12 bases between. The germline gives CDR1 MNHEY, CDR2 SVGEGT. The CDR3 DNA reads TGTGCCAGCAGTTTCCTACAGGGTGCAACTAATGAAAAACTGTTTTTT. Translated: CASSFLQGATNEKLFF.

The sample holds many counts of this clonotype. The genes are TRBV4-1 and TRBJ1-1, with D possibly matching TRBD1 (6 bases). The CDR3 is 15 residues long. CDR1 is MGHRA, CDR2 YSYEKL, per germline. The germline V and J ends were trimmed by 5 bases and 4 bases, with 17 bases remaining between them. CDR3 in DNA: TGCGCCAGCAGCAGTCACAGGGAAAGGGGCACTGAAGCTTTCTTT. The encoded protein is CASSSHRERGTEAFF.

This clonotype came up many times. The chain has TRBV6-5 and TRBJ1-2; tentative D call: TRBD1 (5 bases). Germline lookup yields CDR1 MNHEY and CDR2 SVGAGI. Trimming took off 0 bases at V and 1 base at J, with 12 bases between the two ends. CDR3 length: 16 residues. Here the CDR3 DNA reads TGTGCCAGCAGTTACTCGACCGGGGACGGTAACTATGGCTACACCTTC. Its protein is CASSYSTGDGNYGYTF.

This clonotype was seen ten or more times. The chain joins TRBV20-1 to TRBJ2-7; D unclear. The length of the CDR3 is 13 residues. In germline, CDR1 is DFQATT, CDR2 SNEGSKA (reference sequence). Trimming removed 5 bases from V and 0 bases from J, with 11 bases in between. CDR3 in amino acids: CSAGRDHSYEQYF. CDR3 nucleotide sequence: TGCAGTGCTGGAAGAGATCACTCCTACGAGCAGTACTTC.

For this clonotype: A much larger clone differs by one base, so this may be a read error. CDR3 sequence (DNA): TGTGCCAGCAGTCTAGGGGGCCGCCTTGAGCAGTTCTTC. Translating gives CASSLGGRLEQFF. The chain employs TRBV11-2 and TRBJ2-1, with 7 bases lining up with TRBD1. The CDR3 has 13 residues. Per the germline V gene, CDR1 is SGHAT and CDR2 is FQNNGV. The trim removed 6 bases at V and 9 bases at J, leaving 8 bases unmatched.